Listed below are T cell receptor beta chains from one sample, sequenced in a study of T-cell reconstitution after alpha-beta-depleted transplantation in children. MiXCR, run by TCRdb on the PCR reads, gives a single entry per CDR3 protein. The sample lists 480,000 or so distinct CDR3 sequences; about 10% were seen once. The sequencing used PBMCs, collected before TCRalphabeta/CD19-depleted stem cell transplant. The receptors here all came from a child aged 2-15 years with inherited bone marrow failure, due to receive a stem cell transplant. The CDR3 runs from the conserved cysteine through the conserved F or W. Fields, in order: clone size, D gene, V gene, J gene, CDR3 protein, CDR3 DNA. D genes are given only for firm matches. Expanded clones get a size class; other rows say once, few or many, or leave the size out.

.	TRBD2	TRBV15	TRBJ2-1	CATSRDLAGVGYNEQFF	TGTGCCACCAGCAGAGATCTAGCGGGAGTGGGGTACAATGAGCAGTTCTTC
many	.	TRBV5-6	TRBJ2-7	CASSDISHEQYF	TGTGCCAGCAGCGACATCTCCCACGAGCAGTACTTC
many	TRBD2	TRBV20-1	TRBJ2-1	CSARADLAAAYNEQFF	TGCAGTGCTAGAGCCGATCTAGCGGCGGCCTACAATGAGCAGTTCTTC
many	TRBD2	TRBV3-1	TRBJ2-1	CASSSTSGAYNEQFF	TGTGCCAGCAGCTCGACTAGCGGGGCCTACAATGAGCAGTTCTTC
many	TRBD2	TRBV27	TRBJ2-3	CASSPGLAGVSDTQYF	TGTGCCAGCAGCCCCGGACTAGCGGGAGTCTCAGATACGCAGTATTTT
few	.	TRBV12-3/TRBV12-4	TRBJ2-1	CASSFYGADSSYNEQFF	TGTGCCAGCAGTTTTTATGGGGCGGATAGCTCCTACAATGAGCAGTTCTTC
many	TRBD1	TRBV3-1	TRBJ2-7	CASSQGDSLYEQYF	TGTGCCAGCAGCCAAGGGGACAGCCTCTACGAGCAGTACTTC
few	.	TRBV7-2	TRBJ2-3	CASSLGPVANSDTQYF	TGTGCCAGCAGCTTAGGGCCAGTTGCCAATTCAGATACGCAGTATTTT
many	.	TRBV25-1	TRBJ2-2	CASSWDVGELFF	TGTGCCAGCAGTTGGGATGTCGGGGAGCTGTTTTTT
.	.	TRBV4-3	TRBJ1-6	CASSQGSDNSPLHF	TGCGCCAGCAGCCAAGGTTCAGATAATTCACCCCTCCACTTT
few	.	TRBV4-3	TRBJ2-7	CASSQERPDGSYEQYF	TGCGCCAGCAGCCAAGAGAGGCCCGACGGCTCCTACGAGCAGTACTTC
few	.	TRBV19	TRBJ1-4	CATKRDGYNEKLFF	TGTGCCACAAAGAGGGACGGTTATAATGAAAAACTGTTTTTT
many	TRBD1	TRBV7-2	TRBJ1-2	CASSPQGAGGYTF	TGTGCCAGCAGCCCCCAGGGGGCGGGTGGCTACACCTTC
few	TRBD1	TRBV12-3/TRBV12-4	TRBJ1-6	CASSEDRATYNSPLHF	TGTGCCAGCAGTGAAGACAGGGCCACCTATAATTCACCCCTCCACTTT
many	.	TRBV6-5	TRBJ1-1	CASSYATRGVPEAFF	TGTGCCAGCAGTTACGCAACCAGGGGTGTCCCCGAAGCTTTCTTT
few	.	TRBV12-3/TRBV12-4	TRBJ2-2	CASSQTGLNTGELFF	TGTGCCAGCAGCCAGACGGGACTGAACACCGGGGAGCTGTTTTTT
few	.	TRBV12-3/TRBV12-4	TRBJ1-1	CASTYYDRNTEAFF	TGTGCCAGCACTTACTACGACCGGAACACTGAAGCTTTCTTT
many	TRBD2	TRBV27	TRBJ2-7	CASSLSHWREGFYEQYF	TGTGCCAGCAGTTTATCCCACTGGCGGGAGGGTTTCTACGAGCAGTACTTC
many	.	TRBV29-1	TRBJ2-7	CSVETKTYEQYF	TGCAGCGTTGAAACAAAAACCTACGAGCAGTACTTC
few	TRBD1	TRBV7-8	TRBJ1-4	CASSGAGGGNEKLFF	TGTGCCAGCAGCGGCGCAGGGGGCGGGAATGAAAAACTGTTTTTT
many	.	TRBV7-9	TRBJ1-2	CASSSVYYGYTF	TGTGCCAGCAGCTCCGTTTACTATGGCTACACCTTC
few	.	TRBV20-1	TRBJ2-1	CSASHRRALRYFSYNEQFF	TGCAGTGCTAGCCACCGGAGAGCGCTAAGGTATTTCTCCTACAATGAGCAGTTCTTC
many	.	TRBV4-3	TRBJ2-7	CASSQVEGQGEQYF	TGCGCCAGCAGCCAAGTTGAGGGCCAGGGCGAGCAGTACTTC
many	.	TRBV3-1	TRBJ2-7	CASSQNAGYEQYF	TGTGCCAGCAGCCAGAATGCCGGATACGAGCAGTACTTC
.	.	TRBV30	TRBJ1-5	CAWTGSGSNQPQHF	TGTGCCTGGACGGGGTCGGGTAGCAATCAGCCCCAGCATTTT
many	TRBD1	TRBV7-2	TRBJ1-2	CASSFDRELGGYTF	TGTGCCAGCAGCTTTGACAGGGAGTTGGGTGGCTACACCTTC
many	TRBD1	TRBV10-2	TRBJ1-2	CASSDQGGYGYTF	TGCGCCAGCAGTGATCAGGGGGGCTATGGCTACACCTTC
many	.	TRBV5-1	TRBJ2-7	CASSLDRFSYEQYF	TGCGCCAGCAGCCTTGACAGGTTCTCCTACGAGCAGTACTTC
.	.	TRBV7-9	TRBJ2-7	CASSEGVLCSYEQYF	TGTGCCAGCAGCGAGGGGGTCCTCTGCTCCTACGAGCAGTACTTC
many	TRBD2	TRBV6-1	TRBJ2-3	CASRRARAGGGTDTQYF	TGTGCCAGCAGACGAGCTCGAGCGGGAGGTGGCACAGATACGCAGTATTTT
many	TRBD2	TRBV7-2	TRBJ2-7	CASSLVAASGSSYEQYF	TGTGCCAGCAGCTTAGTCGCCGCTAGCGGGAGCTCCTACGAGCAGTACTTC
many	.	TRBV7-9	TRBJ1-2	CASSYVLGGYGYTF	TGTGCCAGCAGCTACGTTTTAGGGGGCTATGGCTACACCTTC
.	.	TRBV9	TRBJ2-1	CASSVDERVVGIPYNEQFF	TGTGCCAGCAGCGTAGATGAACGGGTTGTGGGTATCCCCTACAATGAGCAGTTCTTC
many	.	TRBV29-1	TRBJ2-1	CSVEDLETDTYNEQFF	TGCAGCGTTGAAGATCTCGAGACAGATACTTACAATGAGCAGTTCTTC
few	.	TRBV7-9	TRBJ1-1	CASSRYDGDTEAFF	TGTGCCAGCAGCCGATACGACGGTGACACTGAAGCTTTCTTT
many	.	TRBV6-1	TRBJ1-1	CASRFSTGVNTEAFF	TGTGCCAGCAGATTTAGTACGGGGGTGAACACTGAAGCTTTCTTT
many	TRBD2	TRBV9	TRBJ2-5	CASSDGTSGQETQYF	TGTGCCAGCAGCGACGGGACTAGCGGCCAAGAGACCCAGTACTTC
many	.	TRBV27	TRBJ2-7	CASSLKGSYEQYF	TGTGCCAGCAGTTTAAAAGGGTCCTACGAGCAGTACTTC
few	TRBD2	TRBV12-3/TRBV12-4	TRBJ2-5	CASSLWLAGGAQETQYF	TGTGCCAGCAGTTTATGGCTAGCGGGAGGCGCCCAAGAGACCCAGTACTTC
many	.	TRBV27	TRBJ1-1	CASRMGLENTEAFF	TGTGCCAGCAGGATGGGACTGGAGAACACTGAAGCTTTCTTT
many	.	TRBV7-9	TRBJ1-2	CASSLKNYGYTF	TGTGCCAGCAGCTTAAAGAACTATGGCTACACCTTC
many	.	TRBV27	TRBJ2-5	CARTGSQETQYF	TGTGCCAGGACAGGCAGCCAAGAGACCCAGTACTTT
many	.	TRBV29-1	TRBJ2-5	CSVSPGQETQYF	TGCAGCGTTTCACCAGGTCAAGAGACCCAGTACTTC
few	.	TRBV27	TRBJ2-6	CASRPVLRGANVLTF	TGTGCCAGCAGGCCGGTCCTAAGAGGGGCCAACGTCCTGACTTTC
.	.	TRBV29-1	TRBJ2-7	CSAGEGVGEQYF	TGCAGCGCCGGAGAGGGTGTGGGCGAGCAGTACTTC
once	.	TRBV7-9	TRBJ2-3	CASSLLGASDTQYF	TGTGCCAGCAGCTTACTGGGCGCTTCAGATACGCAGTATTTT
many	.	TRBV7-2	TRBJ2-3	CASSASTDTQYF	TGTGCCAGCAGCGCAAGTACAGATACGCAGTATTTT
many	.	TRBV28	TRBJ2-3	CASSLLHRDSTDTQYF	TGTGCCAGCAGTTTACTCCACCGGGACTCCACAGATACGCAGTATTTT